What follows describes a single T cell receptor beta chain. The data derive from a study of cytomegalovirus exposure and HLA in healthy donors. This CDR3 is 13 amino acids long. The V gene's germline CDR1 is GTSNPN and CDR2 SVGIG (reference sequence). Deletions cut 4 bases from V and 1 base from J, with 8 bases between. The PCR contained 60 Vbeta and 13 Jbeta primers. Sequenced by immunoSEQ multiplex PCR; TCRdb stores in-frame clones only, minus some. The sample carries 240,000 or so clones, 82% recorded once. The J gene is TRBJ1-3, the V gene TRBV30, with a weak D call TRBD1 (5 bases). This clonotype originated in a woman aged 40 to 50 in good health and CMV-seropositive. Input material: PBMCs. The CDR3 spells CAWIGGSGNTIYF. The CDR3 DNA reads as TGTGCCTGGATCGGGGGTTCTGGAAACACCATATATTTT. The full variable domain, its missing parts supplied by reference TRBV30 and TRBJ1-3, is SQTIHQWPATLVQPVGSPLSLECTVEGTSNPNLYWYRQAAGRGLQLLFYSVGIGQISSEVPQNLSASRPQDRQFILSSKKLLLSDSGFYLCAWIGGSGNTIYFGEGSWLTVV.